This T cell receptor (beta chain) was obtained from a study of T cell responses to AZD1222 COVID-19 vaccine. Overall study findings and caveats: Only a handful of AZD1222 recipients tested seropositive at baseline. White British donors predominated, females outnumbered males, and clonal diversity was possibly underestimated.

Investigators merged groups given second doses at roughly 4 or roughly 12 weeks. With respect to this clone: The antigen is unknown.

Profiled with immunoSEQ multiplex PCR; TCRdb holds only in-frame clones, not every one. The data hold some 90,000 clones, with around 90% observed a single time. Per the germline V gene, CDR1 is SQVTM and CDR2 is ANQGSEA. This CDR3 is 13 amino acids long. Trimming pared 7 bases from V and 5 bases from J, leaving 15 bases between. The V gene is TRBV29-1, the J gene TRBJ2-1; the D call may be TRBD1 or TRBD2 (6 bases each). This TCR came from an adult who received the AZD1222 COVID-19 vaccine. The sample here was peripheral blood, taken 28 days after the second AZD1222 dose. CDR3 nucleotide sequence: TGCAGCGCTGGAGGGGGGACCCACAATGAGCAGTTCTTC. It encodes CSAGGGTHNEQFF.